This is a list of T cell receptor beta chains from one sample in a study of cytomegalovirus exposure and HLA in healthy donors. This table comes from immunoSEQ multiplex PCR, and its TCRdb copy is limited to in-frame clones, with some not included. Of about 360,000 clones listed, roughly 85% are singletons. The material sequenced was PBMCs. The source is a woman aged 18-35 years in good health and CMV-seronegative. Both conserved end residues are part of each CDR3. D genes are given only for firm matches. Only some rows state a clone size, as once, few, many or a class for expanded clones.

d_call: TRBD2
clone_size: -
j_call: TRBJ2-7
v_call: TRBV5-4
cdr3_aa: CASSFYGRLYEQYF
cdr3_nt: TGTGCCAGCAGCTTCTACGGGAGGCTCTACGAGCAGTACTTC

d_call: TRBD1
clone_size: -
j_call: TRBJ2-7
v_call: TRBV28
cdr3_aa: CASRPQPGQGIYEQYF
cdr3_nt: TGTGCCAGCAGACCTCAACCGGGACAGGGTATCTACGAGCAGTACTTC

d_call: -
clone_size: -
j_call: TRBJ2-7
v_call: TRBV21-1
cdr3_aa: CASRNRDRGFHEQYF
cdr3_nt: TGTGCCAGCAGAAACCGGGACAGGGGTTTCCACGAGCAGTACTTC

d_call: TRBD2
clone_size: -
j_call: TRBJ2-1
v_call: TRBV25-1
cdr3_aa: CASSSGAGVRDEQFF
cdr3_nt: TGTGCCAGCAGTTCGGGAGCGGGAGTGAGGGATGAGCAGTTCTTC

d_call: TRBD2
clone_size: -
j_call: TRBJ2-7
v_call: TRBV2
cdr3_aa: CASSEGSAGGTYEQYF
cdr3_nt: TGTGCCAGCAGCGAAGGGTCGGCGGGGGGCACCTACGAGCAGTACTTC

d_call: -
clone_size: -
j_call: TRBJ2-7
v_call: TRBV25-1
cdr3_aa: CASSDEGVPYF
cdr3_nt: TGTGCCAGCAGTGACGAGGGGGTTCCCTACTTC

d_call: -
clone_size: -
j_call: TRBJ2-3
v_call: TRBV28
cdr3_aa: CASSLWGGATDTQYF
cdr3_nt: TGTGCCAGCAGTTTATGGGGGGGGGCTACAGATACGCAGTATTTT

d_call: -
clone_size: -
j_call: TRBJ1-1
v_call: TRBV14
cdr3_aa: CASSRGLNTEAFF
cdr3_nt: TGTGCCAGCAGCCGCGGGCTCAACACTGAAGCTTTCTTT

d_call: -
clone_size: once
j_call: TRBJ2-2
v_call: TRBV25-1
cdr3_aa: CASSASAGELFF
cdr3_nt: TGTGCCAGCAGTGCTAGCGCTGGGGAGCTGTTTTTT

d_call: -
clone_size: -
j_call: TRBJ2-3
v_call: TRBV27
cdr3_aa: CASSFAGPYTDTQYF
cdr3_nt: TGTGCCAGCAGTTTTGCAGGCCCTTACACAGATACGCAGTATTTT

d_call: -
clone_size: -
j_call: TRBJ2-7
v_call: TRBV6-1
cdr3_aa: CASSVPGGRQEQYF
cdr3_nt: TGTGCCAGCAGTGTGCCCGGGGGACGACAAGAGCAGTACTTC

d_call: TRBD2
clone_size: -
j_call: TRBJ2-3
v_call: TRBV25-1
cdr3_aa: CASKESRGGPGTDTQYF
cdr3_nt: TGTGCCAGCAAGGAGTCTCGGGGGGGGCCGGGCACAGATACGCAGTATTTT

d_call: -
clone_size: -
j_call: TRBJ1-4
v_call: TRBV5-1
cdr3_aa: CASSLPDEKLFF
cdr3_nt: TGCGCCAGCAGCTTGCCAGATGAAAAACTGTTTTTT

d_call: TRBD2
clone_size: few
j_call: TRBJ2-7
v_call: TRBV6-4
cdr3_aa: CASSQESGRGNEQYF
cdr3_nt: TGTGCCAGCAGTCAGGAGAGCGGGAGGGGGAACGAGCAGTACTTC

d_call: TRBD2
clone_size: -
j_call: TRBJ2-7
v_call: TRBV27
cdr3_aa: CASSRWAGGNEQYF
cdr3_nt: TGTGCCAGCAGCCGTTGGGCGGGGGGGAACGAGCAGTACTTC

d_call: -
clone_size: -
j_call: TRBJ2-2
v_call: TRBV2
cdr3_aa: CASSVGGGNTGELFF
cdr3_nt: TGTGCCAGCAGTGTTGGAGGGGGCAACACCGGGGAGCTGTTTTTT

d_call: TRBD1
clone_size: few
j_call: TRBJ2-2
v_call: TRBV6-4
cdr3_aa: CASSDRQGADTGELFF
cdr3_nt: TGTGCCAGCAGTGATAGACAGGGGGCCGACACCGGGGAGCTGTTTTTT

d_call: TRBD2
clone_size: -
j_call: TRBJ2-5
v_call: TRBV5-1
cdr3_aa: CASSFTGGQQETQYF
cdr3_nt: TGCGCCAGCAGCTTTACGGGAGGCCAACAAGAGACCCAGTACTTC

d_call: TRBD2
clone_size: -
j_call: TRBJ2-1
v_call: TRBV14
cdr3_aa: CASIKAGPHSEQFF
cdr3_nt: TGTGCCAGCATAAAAGCGGGGCCTCACTCTGAGCAGTTCTTC

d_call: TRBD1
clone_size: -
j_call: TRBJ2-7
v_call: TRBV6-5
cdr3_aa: CASSYGTGGYEQYF
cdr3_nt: TGTGCCAGCAGTTACGGGACAGGGGGCTACGAGCAGTACTTC

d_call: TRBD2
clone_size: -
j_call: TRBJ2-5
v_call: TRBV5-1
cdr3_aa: CASSLRGGVKETQYF
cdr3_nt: TGCGCCAGCAGCTTACGCGGGGGGGTAAAAGAGACCCAGTACTTC

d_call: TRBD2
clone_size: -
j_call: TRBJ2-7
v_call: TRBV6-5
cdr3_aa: CASSQGLGREQYF
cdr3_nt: TGTGCCAGCAGTCAGGGACTAGGCAGAGAGCAGTACTTC

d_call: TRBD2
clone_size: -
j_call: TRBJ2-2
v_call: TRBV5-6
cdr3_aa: CASSWTSGGAGELFF
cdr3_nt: TGTGCCAGCAGCTGGACTAGCGGGGGGGCCGGGGAGCTGTTTTTT

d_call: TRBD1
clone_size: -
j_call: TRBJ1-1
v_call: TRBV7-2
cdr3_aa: CASSLGVGGQGEAFF
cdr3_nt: TGTGCCAGCAGCTTAGGTGTTGGGGGACAGGGGGAAGCTTTCTTT

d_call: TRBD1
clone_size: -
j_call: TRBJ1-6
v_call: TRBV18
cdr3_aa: CASSQTTGNSYNSPLHF
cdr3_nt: TGTGCCAGCTCACAAACGACAGGGAACTCCTATAATTCACCCCTCCACTTT

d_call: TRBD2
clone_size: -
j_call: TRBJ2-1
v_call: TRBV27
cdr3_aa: CASSPGTSGSYNEQFF
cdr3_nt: TGTGCCAGCAGTCCCGGAACTAGCGGATCCTACAATGAGCAGTTCTTC

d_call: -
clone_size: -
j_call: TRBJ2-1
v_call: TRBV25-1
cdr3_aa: CASSESRGSYNEQFF
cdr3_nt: TGTGCCAGCAGTGAAAGTCGGGGTAGCTACAATGAGCAGTTCTTC

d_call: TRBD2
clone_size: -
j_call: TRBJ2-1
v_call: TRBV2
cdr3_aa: CASSPRTSFNEQFF
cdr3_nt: TGTGCCAGCAGCCCAAGGACTAGTTTTAATGAGCAGTTCTTC

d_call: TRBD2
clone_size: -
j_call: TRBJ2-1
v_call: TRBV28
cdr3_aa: CASRIPGTSGGNEQFF
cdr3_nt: TGTGCCAGCAGAATCCCCGGGACTAGCGGGGGCAATGAGCAGTTCTTC

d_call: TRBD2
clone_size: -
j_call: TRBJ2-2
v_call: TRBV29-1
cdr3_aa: CSVEDVSGGYNTGELFF
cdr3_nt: TGCAGCGTTGAAGATGTGTCGGGAGGTTATAACACCGGGGAGCTGTTTTTT

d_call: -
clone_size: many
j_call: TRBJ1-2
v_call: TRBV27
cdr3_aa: CASSLQATYGYTF
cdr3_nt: TGTGCCAGCAGTTTACAGGCTACATATGGCTACACCTTC

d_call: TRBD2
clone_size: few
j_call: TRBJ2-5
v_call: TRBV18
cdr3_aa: CASSGLAGVETQYF
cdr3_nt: TGTGCCAGCTCGGGGCTAGCGGGAGTAGAGACCCAGTACTTC

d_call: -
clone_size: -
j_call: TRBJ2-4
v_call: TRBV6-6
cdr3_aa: CASSYSNHRFGNIQYF
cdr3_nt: TGTGCCAGCAGTTACTCGAATCACAGGTTCGGAAACATTCAGTACTTC

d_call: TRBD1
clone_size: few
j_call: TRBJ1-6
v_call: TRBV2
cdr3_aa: CASILRGELGNSPLHF
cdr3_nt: TGTGCCAGCATCCTCAGGGGGGAATTGGGTAATTCACCCCTCCACTTT

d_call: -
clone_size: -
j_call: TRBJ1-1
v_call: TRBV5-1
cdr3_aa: CASSPQTVNTEAFF
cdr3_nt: TGCGCCAGCAGCCCCCAAACAGTGAACACTGAAGCTTTCTTT

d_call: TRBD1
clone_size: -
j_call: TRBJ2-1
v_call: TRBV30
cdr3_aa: CAWSHPGQGPHLQFF
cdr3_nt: TGTGCCTGGAGTCACCCGGGACAGGGGCCCCATTTGCAGTTCTTC

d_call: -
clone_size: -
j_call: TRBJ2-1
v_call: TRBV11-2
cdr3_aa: CASRTDRPGQFF
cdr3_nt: TGTGCCAGCAGAACCGACAGGCCGGGGCAGTTCTTC

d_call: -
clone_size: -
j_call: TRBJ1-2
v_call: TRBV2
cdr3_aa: CASSEGAGPYGYTF
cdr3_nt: TGTGCCAGCAGTGAAGGCGCAGGCCCCTATGGCTACACCTTC

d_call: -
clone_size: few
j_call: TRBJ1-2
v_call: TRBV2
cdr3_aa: CASSQGLNYGYTF
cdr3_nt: TGTGCCAGCAGCCAGGGACTTAACTATGGCTACACCTTC

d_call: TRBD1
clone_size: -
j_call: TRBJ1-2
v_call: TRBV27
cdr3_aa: CASSFERGRDGYTF
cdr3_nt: TGTGCCAGCAGTTTCGAAAGGGGGCGCGATGGCTACACCTTC

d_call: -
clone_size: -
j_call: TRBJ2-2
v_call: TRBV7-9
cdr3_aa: CASSLESVNTGELFF
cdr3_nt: TGTGCCAGCAGCTTAGAGTCAGTGAACACCGGGGAGCTGTTTTTT

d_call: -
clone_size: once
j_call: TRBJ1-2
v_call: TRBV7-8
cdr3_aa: CASSPTPATRGYTF
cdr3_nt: TGTGCCAGCAGCCCCACCCCCGCCACTCGTGGCTACACCTTC

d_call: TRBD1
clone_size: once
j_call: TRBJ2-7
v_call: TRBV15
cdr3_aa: CATSRGHRGDSYEQYF
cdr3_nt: TGTGCCACCAGCAGGGGTCACAGGGGAGACTCCTACGAGCAGTACTTC